The source of this TCR beta chain is a study of T cells after yellow fever vaccination. Study-level findings and limits: Reappearance after the booster was seen for most primary-vaccination clones, at 95% to 96% CD4 and around 90% CD8. Just a small share of clonotypes turned up in the CD4 compartment as well as the CD8 compartment.

A remark on this clonotype: As yet, its antigen is unknown.

In making TCR cDNA, 5'RACE template switching added a universal primer site and UMIs to it. Each CDR3 protein gets one entry after TCRdb re-called the 5' RACE reads with MiXCR. The sample holds some 560,000 distinct CDR3 sequences, approximately 16% seen once. Germline V gives CDR1 DFQATT, CDR2 SNEGSKA (reference sequence). The CDR3 totals 14 residues. The V gene lost 2 bases and the J gene lost 4 bases, with 11 bases spanning the gap. The V gene is TRBV20-1, the J gene TRBJ1-4; tentatively, D is TRBD1 (6 bases). This clonotype originated in a man younger than 30 who received the YFV17D yellow fever vaccine. Specimen: PBMCs, collected 4 to 6 days after the first yellow fever vaccination. The CDR3 bases are TGCAGTGCTAGAAGCAGGGGCGGTAATGAAAAACTGTTTTTT. Protein product: CSARSRGGNEKLFF.